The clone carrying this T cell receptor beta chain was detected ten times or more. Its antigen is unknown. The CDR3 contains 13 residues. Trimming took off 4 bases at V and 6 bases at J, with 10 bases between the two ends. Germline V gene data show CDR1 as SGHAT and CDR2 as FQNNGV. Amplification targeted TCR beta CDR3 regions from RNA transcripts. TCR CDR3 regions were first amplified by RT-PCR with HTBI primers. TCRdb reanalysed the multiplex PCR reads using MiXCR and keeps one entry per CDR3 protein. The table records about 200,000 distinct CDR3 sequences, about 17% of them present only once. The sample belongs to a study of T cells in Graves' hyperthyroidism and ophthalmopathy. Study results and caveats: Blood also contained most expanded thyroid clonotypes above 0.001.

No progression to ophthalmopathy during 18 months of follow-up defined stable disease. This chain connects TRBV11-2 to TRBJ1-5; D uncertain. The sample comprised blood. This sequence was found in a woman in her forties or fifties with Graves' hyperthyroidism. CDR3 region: CASSSWGTQPQHF. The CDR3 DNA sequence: TGTGCCAGCAGCTCGTGGGGAACTCAGCCCCAGCATTTT. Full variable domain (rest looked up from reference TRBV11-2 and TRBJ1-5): EAGVAQSPRYKIIEKRQSVAFWCNPISGHATLYWYQQILGQGPKLLIQFQNNGVVDDSQLPKDRFSAERLKGVDSTLKIQPAKLEDSAVYLCASSSWGTQPQHFGDGTRLSIL.